The next 15 T cell receptor beta chains were all read from a single sample in a study of Graves' ophthalmopathy and Graves' hyperthyroidism. The authors amplified TCR beta CDR3 regions from RNA transcripts. Amplification began with first-round RT-PCR using HTBI primers, then second-round multiplex PCR was performed. One entry per CDR3 protein results from TCRdb running MiXCR on the multiplex PCR reads. Of about 740,000 distinct CDR3 sequences detected, 35% to 50% appear once; the ten largest clones hold roughly 46%. Sequencing used peripheral blood. These receptors were collected from an adult man with Graves' ophthalmopathy.

This clonotype was seen ten or more times. The chain uses TRBV15 and TRBJ2-7, with 11 nucleotides matching TRBD2. V was clipped by 5 bases and J by 0 bases; unmatched bases: 6. The CDR3 runs 16 residues. CDR1 and CDR2 from the germline V gene are LNHNV and YYDKDF (reference sequence). CDR3 sequence reads: CATSRTTSGGSYEQYF. The CDR3 DNA reads as TGTGCCACCAGCCGTACAACTAGCGGGGGCTCCTACGAGCAGTACTTC.

This clonotype was detected ten times or more. The chain employs TRBV19 and TRBJ1-6, with D maybe TRBD1 (5 bases). The V gene lost 11 bases and the J gene lost 6 bases, with 20 bases spanning the gap. This CDR3 is built from 15 residues. Germline V gene lookup returns CDR1 LNHDA and CDR2 SQIVND (reference sequence). The chain's CDR3 is CAATSRGGSNSPLHF. In DNA, the CDR3 is TGTGCCGCCACCTCGCGTGGGGGAAGTAATTCACCCCTCCACTTT. The variable domain in full, with the rest retrieved from reference TRBV19 and TRBJ1-6, is DGGITQSPKYLFRKEGQNVTLSCEQNLNHDAMYWYRQDPGQGLRLIYYSQIVNDFQKGDIAEGYSVSREKKESFPLTVTSAQKNPTAFYLCAATSRGGSNSPLHFGNGTRLTVT.

This clonotype appeared a few times. J is TRBJ2-2 and V is TRBV2; D not resolved. Trimming removed 6 bases at V and 0 bases at J, with 11 bases between. Germline CDR1 SNHLY, CDR2 FYNNEI. The CDR3 loop spans 15 amino acids. CDR3 residues: CASSLDGANTGELFF. The CDR3 DNA is TGTGCCAGCAGCTTGGATGGGGCGAACACCGGGGAGCTGTTTTTT.

The V call is TRBV25-1, the J call TRBJ1-2; D uncertain. This CDR3 has 12 residues. Germline CDR1 and CDR2: MGHDK and SYGVNS. V was pared by 4 bases and J by 7 bases, with 10 bases between. The DNA of the CDR3 is TGTGCCAGCAGTGTAACAGACGCTGGCTACACCTTC. This codes for CASSVTDAGYTF.

This clonotype was recorded a few times. The chain combines TRBV5-5 with TRBJ1-4; unclear D gene. This CDR3 comprises 13 residues. CDR1 and CDR2 (germline): SGHKS, YYEKEE (reference sequence). Trimming stripped 2 bases from V and 14 bases from J, with 16 bases between. DNA for the CDR3: TGTGCCAGCAGCTTAGACCCGAATTATCATCTGTTTTTT. Protein sequence: CASSLDPNYHLFF.

This clonotype was found many times. The genes are TRBV7-2 and TRBJ2-7, with D possibly called TRBD1 or TRBD2 (5 bases each). The CDR3 covers 14 residues. The germline V gene has CDR1 SGHTA and CDR2 FQGNSA. V was shortened by 3 bases and J by 6 bases, with 15 bases between the two germline ends. This CDR3 reads CASSLSGTSGEQYF. CDR3 bases: TGTGCCAGCAGCTTGTCCGGGACCTCGGGCGAGCAGTACTTC.

V gene TRBV5-1 combines with J gene TRBJ1-1; 9 nucleotides match TRBD1. The germline gives CDR1 SGHRS, CDR2 YFSETQ. With 3 bases clipped from V and 0 bases from J, the junction kept 9 bases outside the gene matches. CDR3 size: 17 residues. Here the CDR3 reads CASSWDRERFMNTEAFF. Written as DNA, the CDR3 is TGCGCCAGCAGCTGGGACAGGGAGCGTTTTATGAACACTGAAGCTTTCTTT.

The chain links TRBV25-1 to TRBJ2-3, with 9 bases aligning to TRBD2. Germline values: CDR1 MGHDK, CDR2 SYGVNS. The ends lost 8 bases at V and 6 bases at J; junction bases unmatched: 6. The CDR3 is 13 residues long. Here the CDR3 reads CASGGLAWDTQYF. The DNA for the CDR3 is TGTGCCAGCGGCGGACTAGCGTGGGATACGCAGTATTTT.

This clonotype was observed many times. The chain combines TRBV2 with TRBJ2-7; 7 bases align to TRBD1. Trimming at V came to 4 bases and at J to 6 bases, leaving 6 bases not matched to a gene. From germline, CDR1 is SNHLY and CDR2 FYNNEI. The CDR3 is 13 residues long. Written as DNA, the CDR3 is TGTGCCAGCAGTGTATTGGACAGGAGCGAGCAGTACTTC. It specifies CASSVLDRSEQYF.

This clonotype was counted at least ten times. V usage is TRBV2 and J usage is TRBJ2-7; 9 bases fit TRBD2. The CDR3 covers 15 residues. Per the germline V gene, CDR1 is SNHLY and CDR2 is FYNNEI. V shed 7 bases and J 0 bases; nucleotides not matched to a gene: 7. Written as DNA, the CDR3 is TGTGCCAGCACGGAGGGACTAGCTGACTCCTACGAGCAGTACTTC. Residues: CASTEGLADSYEQYF.

The J gene is TRBJ1-4, the V gene TRBV11-2; D call uncertain. V was shortened by 5 bases and J by 6 bases, with 13 bases between the two germline ends. The germline V gene has CDR1 SGHAT and CDR2 FQNNGV. This CDR3 is built from 14 residues. The CDR3 here is CASSIYRSDEKLFF. The DNA for the CDR3 is TGTGCCAGCAGCATTTACCGGTCGGATGAAAAACTGTTTTTT.

This clonotype was picked up a small number of times. A much larger clone differs by one base, so this may be a read error. This sequence joins TRBV5-6 and TRBJ2-5; D is perhaps TRBD1 or TRBD2 (5 bases each). The CDR3 runs to 13 residues. Per germline, CDR1 SGHDT and CDR2 YYEEEE. Trimming shortened V by 5 bases and J by 2 bases, and 10 bases separated the two germline ends. For the CDR3, the DNA is TGTGCCAGCAGGGGGACGGTTCAAGAGACCCAGTACTTC. This gives the protein CASRGTVQETQYF.

There are a few counts of this clonotype. The chain has TRBV12-3 or TRBV12-4 and TRBJ1-2; 9 bases match TRBD1. This CDR3 comprises 14 residues. The V and J ends lost 3 bases and 7 bases, in that order; junction bases with no gene match: 6. The CDR3 DNA follows: TGTGCCAGCAGTTTCAGGGACAGGGTGGCTGGCTACACCTTC. Its translation is CASSFRDRVAGYTF.

This clonotype was seen only a few times. The missing conserved phenylalanine or tryptophan at the end of this CDR3 makes a read error likely. The DNA is left out, because the CDR3 cannot be placed on it with certainty; the CDR3 is given as TCRdb lists it. The rearrangement joins TRBV9 to TRBJ1-2. The CDR3 is 8 residues long, counting both termini. CDR1 and CDR2 (germline): SGDLS, YYNGEE. CDR3 sequence reads: CASSEALR.

The CDR3 region is CASSLAVGGGLAEAFF. In DNA, the CDR3 is TGTGCCAGCAGCTTAGCGGTGGGCGGGGGGCTCGCTGAAGCTTTCTTT. This chain uses TRBV7-2 with TRBJ1-1; TRBD1 might be the D (6 bases). This CDR3 is built from 16 residues. V was trimmed by 0 bases and J by 6 bases, leaving 17 bases between them. Germline V gene sequence: CDR1 SGHTA, CDR2 FQGNSA.